This TCR beta chain is from a study of cytomegalovirus exposure and HLA in healthy donors. Study-level background: The early release's HLA-typed donors yielded tens of millions of unique TCRs.

The PCR employed 60 Vbeta primers together with 13 Jbeta primers. Using immunoSEQ multiplex PCR, the repertoire was profiled, and TCRdb retains in-frame clones only, with some absent. The sample includes approximately 120,000 clones, 69% seen only once; the top ten take approximately 5.4%. Germline CDR1 reads SNHLY; CDR2 reads FYNNEI. V was cut by 1 base and J by 1 base, with 11 bases left in between. The CDR3 extends over 16 amino acids. The clonotype originates from an older woman in good health and CMV-seropositive. The sequenced sample consisted of PBMCs. This chain joins TRBV2 and TRBJ1-5; maybe TRBD1 (6 bases). CDR3 coding DNA: TGTGCCAGCAGTGAAGAGGGAGGGGGAAGCAATCAGCCCCAGCATTTT. Translated, it gives CASSEEGGGSNQPQHF. The whole variable domain, filled in from reference TRBV2 and TRBJ1-5, reads EPEVTQTPSHQVTQMGQEVILRCVPISNHLYFYWYRQILGQKVEFLVSFYNNEISEKSEIFDDQFSVERPDGSNFTLKIRSTKLEDSAMYFCASSEEGGGSNQPQHFGDGTRLSIL.